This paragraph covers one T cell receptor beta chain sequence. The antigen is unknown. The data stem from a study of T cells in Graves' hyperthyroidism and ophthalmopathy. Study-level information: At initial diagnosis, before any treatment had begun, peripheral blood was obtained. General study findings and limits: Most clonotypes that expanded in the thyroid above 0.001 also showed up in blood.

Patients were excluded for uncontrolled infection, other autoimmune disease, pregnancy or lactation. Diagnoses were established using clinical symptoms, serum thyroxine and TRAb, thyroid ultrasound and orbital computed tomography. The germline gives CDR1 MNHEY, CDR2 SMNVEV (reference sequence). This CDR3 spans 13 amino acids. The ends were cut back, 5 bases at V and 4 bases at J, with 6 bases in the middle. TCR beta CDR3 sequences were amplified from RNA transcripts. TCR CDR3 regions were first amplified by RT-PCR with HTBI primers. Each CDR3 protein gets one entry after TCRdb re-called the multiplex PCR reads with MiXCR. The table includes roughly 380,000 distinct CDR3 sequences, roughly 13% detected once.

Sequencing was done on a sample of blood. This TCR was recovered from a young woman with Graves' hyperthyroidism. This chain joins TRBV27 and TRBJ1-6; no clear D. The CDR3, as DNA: TGTGCCAGCAGTGAGATATATAATTCACCCCTCCACTTT. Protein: CASSEIYNSPLHF.